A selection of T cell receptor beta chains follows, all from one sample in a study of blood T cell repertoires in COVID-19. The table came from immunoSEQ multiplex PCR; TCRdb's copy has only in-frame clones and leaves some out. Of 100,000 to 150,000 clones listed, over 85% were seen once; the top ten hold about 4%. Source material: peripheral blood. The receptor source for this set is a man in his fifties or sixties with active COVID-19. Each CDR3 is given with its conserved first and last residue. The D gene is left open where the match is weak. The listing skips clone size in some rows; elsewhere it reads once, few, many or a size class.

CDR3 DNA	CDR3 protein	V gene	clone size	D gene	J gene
TGCGCCAGCAGCCAAGAACGGGTCGGCGGGGAGCTGTTTTTT	CASSQERVGGELFF	TRBV4-1	.	.	TRBJ2-2
TGTGCCACCAGCTCCCCCGAGGGCGGGGGTTCCTACAATGAGCAGTTCTTC	CATSSPEGGGSYNEQFF	TRBV15	.	TRBD2	TRBJ2-1
TGTGCCAGTAGCGAGGGGGGGCTCATAGGCCAGCCCCAGCATTTT	CASSEGGLIGQPQHF	TRBV19	.	.	TRBJ1-5
TGCAGCGGCGGGACAGACTCTGGAAACACCATATATTTT	CSGGTDSGNTIYF	TRBV29-1	.	TRBD1	TRBJ1-3
TGTGCCAGCAGTCAGACATCGTACCAAGAGACCCAGTACTTC	CASSQTSYQETQYF	TRBV7-6	.	.	TRBJ2-5
TGTGCCAGTAGCAGGATTTTCGGGAACACTGAAGCTTTCTTT	CASSRIFGNTEAFF	TRBV19	.	.	TRBJ1-1
TGCGCCAGCAGCCCCTCCGAGGTCGGCTACACCTTC	CASSPSEVGYTF	TRBV5-1	.	.	TRBJ1-2
TGTGCCAGCAGTTATGGACAGGGGGCATCGAGTTCACCCCTCCACTTT	CASSYGQGASSSPLHF	TRBV27	few	TRBD1	TRBJ1-6
TGTGCCTGGAGTGCGCGAGATACGCAGTATTTT	CAWSARDTQYF	TRBV30	.	.	TRBJ2-3
TGCAGCGTTGAGACACCCGGGACACCCTATGGCTACACCTTC	CSVETPGTPYGYTF	TRBV29-1	.	.	TRBJ1-2
TGTGCCTGGAGCCGGGACAGGCCTTATGGCTACACCTTC	CAWSRDRPYGYTF	TRBV30	.	TRBD1	TRBJ1-2
TGTGCCAGCAGATTCCAGGGGGCCGATTCACCCCTCCACTTT	CASRFQGADSPLHF	TRBV6-5	few	TRBD1	TRBJ1-6
TGTGCCAGCAGCCAGGAGAGCGGGGGGGCCCAAGATACGCAGTATTTT	CASSQESGGAQDTQYF	TRBV4-2	.	TRBD2	TRBJ2-3
TGTGCCAGCAGCTTAAGGCGGCCCAACACAGATACGCAGTATTTT	CASSLRRPNTDTQYF	TRBV7-2	.	.	TRBJ2-3
TGTGCCAGCAGTTCAAATAACTTAATTCGACAGGGATCGGGCACAGATACGCAGTATTTT	CASSSNNLIRQGSGTDTQYF	TRBV27	.	TRBD1	TRBJ2-3
TGTGCCAGCAGAACCCAGGGGTACACTGAAGCTTTCTTT	CASRTQGYTEAFF	TRBV2	.	.	TRBJ1-1
TGTGCCAGCAGCCTAACTCTGACCGGGACAGGGGAAGATACGCAGTATTTT	CASSLTLTGTGEDTQYF	TRBV11-2	.	TRBD1	TRBJ2-3
TGTGCCAGCAGCGGGGGGTACTCTGGAAACACCATATATTTT	CASSGGYSGNTIYF	TRBV2	.	.	TRBJ1-3
TGCGCCAGCAGCTTGACACAGACCAACACCGGGGAGCTGTTTTTT	CASSLTQTNTGELFF	TRBV5-1	.	.	TRBJ2-2
TGCGCCAGCAGCTTGGGACAGATGACCTCTGGAAACACCATATATTTT	CASSLGQMTSGNTIYF	TRBV5-1	few	.	TRBJ1-3
TGTGCCAGCTCACCAGAGTGGAGGCAGTCACTGTTTTTT	CASSPEWRQSLFF	TRBV18	.	.	TRBJ1-4
TGTGCCAGCAGCTTAGGAGTAGGGGGAAAACTGTTTTTT	CASSLGVGGKLFF	TRBV11-3	.	.	TRBJ1-4